Sequencing of this T cell receptor (beta chain) was carried out in a study of metastatic and nonmetastatic thyroid tumors. Study-wide context: The authors compared repertoires across blood and tumor or nodule tissue from malignant and benign thyroid patients.

Study-wide findings and caveats: Benign nodules were reported to have significantly lower TCR beta diversity than malignant thyroid tumors, in blood and tumor.

No treatment had been given to any patient before thyroid surgery. This clone was observed once. The target antigen is unknown. Source study methods: A distant-metastasis classifier for papillary thyroid cancer was built using CDR3 differences across clinicopathological groups. TCRdb reanalyzed the PCR reads with MiXCR. The V and J calls come from TCRdb's annotation, not from the publication. The data show tens of thousands of clones, with under 20% seen just once and 22% held by the top ten. This receptor was obtained from a female donor with papillary thyroid cancer or a benign thyroid nodule (not recorded which). Some clones in this sample may be carry-over from other donors' samples. The specimen was blood.

CDR3 in amino acids: CSASYLAALVVEQYF. DNA of the CDR3: TGCAGTGCTAGCTACCTAGCGGCCCTTGTGGTCGAGCAGTACTTC. The chain employs TRBV20-1 and TRBJ2-7; TRBD2 matches at 7 bases. The CDR3 is 15 amino acids. The junction had 14 bases not matched to a gene; V was cut back by 3 bases and J by 6 bases. The germline gives CDR1 DFQATT, CDR2 SNEGSKA (reference sequence).